Below, 8 T cell receptor beta chains from the same sample are listed, as sequenced in a study of cytomegalovirus exposure and HLA in healthy donors. PCR employed 60 Vbeta and 13 Jbeta primers. TCRdb's table, derived via immunoSEQ multiplex PCR, lists solely in-frame clones and lacks some. The table records about 140,000 clones, 73% of them present only once. Sequencing was performed on PBMCs. These receptors all come from a middle-aged woman in good health and CMV-seronegative.

Turning to this clone: Different DNA sequences within this sample yield the same CDR3. This chain connects TRBV9 to TRBJ2-1; the match to TRBD2 covers 11 bases. Germline lookup yields CDR1 SGDLS and CDR2 YYNGEE. The ends lost 2 bases at V and 3 bases at J; junction bases unmatched: 1. CDR3 size: 15 residues. CDR3 sequence: CASSVSGGGYNEQFF. The CDR3 DNA is TGTGCCAGCAGCGTTAGCGGGGGGGGCTACAATGAGCAGTTCTTC.

The table lists this clone with a few counts. The J gene is TRBJ1-4, the V gene TRBV6-1, with 9 bases that match TRBD1. CDR1 and CDR2 (germline): MNHNS, SASEGT. The CDR3 has 14 residues. V gave up 11 bases and J gave up 7 bases; unmatched junction bases: 11. This CDR3 is CAGSSDRGIEKLFF. The DNA of the CDR3 is TGTGCCGGGTCCTCTGACAGGGGGATTGAAAAACTGTTTTTT.

The gene calls are TRBV28 and TRBJ1-5; 9 bases are a match to TRBD1. The germline CDR1 and CDR2 sequences are MDHEN and SYDVKM. The CDR3 is 16 residues long. Germline trimming cut 5 bases from V and 4 bases from J; bases unmatched to any gene: 9. The CDR3 region is CASSPPPGQGNQPQHF. In DNA, the CDR3 is TGTGCCAGCAGTCCCCCACCCGGACAGGGGAATCAGCCCCAGCATTTT.

The chain combines TRBV13 with TRBJ2-2, with 8 nucleotides matching TRBD2. This CDR3 comprises 14 residues. V lost 6 bases to trimming and J lost 4 bases; unmatched junction nucleotides: 4. Per germline, CDR1 PRHDT and CDR2 FYEKMQ (reference sequence). DNA for the CDR3: TGTGCCAGCAGACGAGCGGGAGTCACCGGGGAGCTGTTTTTT. Protein: CASRRAGVTGELFF.

This clone was counted once. V gene TRBV9 combines with J gene TRBJ2-1; no clear D gene. The CDR3 length is 13 residues. Deletions cut 0 bases from V and 12 bases from J, with 13 bases between. Germline CDR1 SGDLS, CDR2 YYNGEE. The CDR3 sequence is CASSVDPTLGQFF. The CDR3 region has the DNA TGTGCCAGCAGCGTAGATCCAACCCTAGGGCAGTTCTTC.

V and J are TRBV4-1 and TRBJ1-2; possible D gene TRBD1, 5 bases. The length of the CDR3 is 18 residues. Trimming shortened V by 1 base and J by 5 bases, and 23 bases separated the two germline ends. CDR1 and CDR2 from the germline V gene are MGHRA and YSYEKL. The DNA for the CDR3 is TGCGCCAGCAGCCAAGCCCGGGTTTTGGATACTCGGGGGTATGGCTACACCTTC. It is translated as CASSQARVLDTRGYGYTF.

This sequence joins TRBV4-1 and TRBJ1-3, with D possibly matching TRBD1 (6 bases). Germline V lookup: CDR1 MGHRA, CDR2 YSYEKL. The V and J ends lost 1 base and 0 bases respectively, with 7 bases between them. The CDR3 sequence is 15 residues long. CDR3 amino acids: CASSQGDNSGNTIYF. CDR3 nucleotide sequence: TGCGCCAGCAGCCAAGGGGACAACTCTGGAAACACCATATATTTT.

Note on this clone: Distinct nucleotide sequences in the sample also encode this CDR3. This chain's CDR3 is CASSVTTGGYEQYF. In nucleotides, the CDR3 is TGTGCCAGCAGCGTTACGACAGGGGGATACGAGCAGTACTTC. The chain is built from TRBV9 and TRBJ2-7, with 9 positions matching TRBD1. From germline, CDR1 is SGDLS and CDR2 YYNGEE. The V gene end was trimmed by 2 bases and the J gene end by 4 bases; junction bases not matched to a gene: 4. CDR3 length equals 14 residues.